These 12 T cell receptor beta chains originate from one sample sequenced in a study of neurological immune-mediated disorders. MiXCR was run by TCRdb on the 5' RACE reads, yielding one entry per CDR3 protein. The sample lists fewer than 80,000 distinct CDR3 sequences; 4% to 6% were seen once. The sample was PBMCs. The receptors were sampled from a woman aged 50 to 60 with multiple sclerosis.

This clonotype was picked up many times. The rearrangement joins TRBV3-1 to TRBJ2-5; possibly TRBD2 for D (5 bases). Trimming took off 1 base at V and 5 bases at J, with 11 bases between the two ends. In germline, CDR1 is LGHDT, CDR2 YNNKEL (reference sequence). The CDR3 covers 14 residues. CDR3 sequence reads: CASSQAPTTETQYF. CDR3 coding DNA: TGTGCCAGCAGCCAAGCCCCGACTACGGAGACCCAGTACTTC.

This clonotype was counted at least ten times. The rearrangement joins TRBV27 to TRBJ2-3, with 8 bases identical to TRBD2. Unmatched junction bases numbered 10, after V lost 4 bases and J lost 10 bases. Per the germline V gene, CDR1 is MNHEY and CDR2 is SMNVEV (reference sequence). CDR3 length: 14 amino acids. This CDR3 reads CASSSRGGNIAQYF. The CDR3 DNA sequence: TGTGCCAGCAGTTCCCGCGGGGGGAATATTGCGCAGTATTTT.

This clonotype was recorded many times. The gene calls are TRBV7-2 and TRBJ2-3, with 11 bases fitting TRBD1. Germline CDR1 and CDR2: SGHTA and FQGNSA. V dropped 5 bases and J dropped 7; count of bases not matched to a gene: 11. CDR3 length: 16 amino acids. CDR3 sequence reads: CASSPGGGQGEYTQYF. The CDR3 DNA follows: TGTGCCAGCAGCCCAGGTGGGGGACAGGGGGAATATACGCAGTATTTT. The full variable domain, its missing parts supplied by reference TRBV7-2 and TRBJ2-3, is GAGVSQSPSNKVTEKGKDVELRCDPISGHTALYWYRQSLGQGLEFLIYFQGNSAPDKSGLPSDRFSAERTGGSVSTLTIQRTQQEDSAVYLCASSPGGGQGEYTQYFGPGTRLTVL.

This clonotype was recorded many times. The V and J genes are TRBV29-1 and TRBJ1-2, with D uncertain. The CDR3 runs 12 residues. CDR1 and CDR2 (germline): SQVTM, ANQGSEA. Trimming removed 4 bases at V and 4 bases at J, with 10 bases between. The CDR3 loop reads CSVGAEPYGYTF. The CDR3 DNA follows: TGCAGCGTTGGTGCAGAACCCTATGGCTACACCTTC.

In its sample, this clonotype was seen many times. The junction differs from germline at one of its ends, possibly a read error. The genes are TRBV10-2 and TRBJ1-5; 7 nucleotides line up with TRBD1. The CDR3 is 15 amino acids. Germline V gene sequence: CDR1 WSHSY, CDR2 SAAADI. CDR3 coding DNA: TGCGCCAGCAGTTTAATCGGGACAGCCGGGGGAGCCCAGAATTTT. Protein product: CASSLIGTAGGAQNF.

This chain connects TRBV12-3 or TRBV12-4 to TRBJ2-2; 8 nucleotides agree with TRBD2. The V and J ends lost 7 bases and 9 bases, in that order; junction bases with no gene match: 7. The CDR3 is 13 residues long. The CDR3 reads CASTSGGVRELFF. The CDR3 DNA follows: TGTGCCAGCACCTCGGGGGGGGTCAGGGAGCTGTTTTTT.

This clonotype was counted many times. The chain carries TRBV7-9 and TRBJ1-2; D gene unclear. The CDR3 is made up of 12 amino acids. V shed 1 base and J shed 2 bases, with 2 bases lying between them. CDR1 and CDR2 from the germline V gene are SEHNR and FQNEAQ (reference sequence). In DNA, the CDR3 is TGTGCCAGCAGCTTAGGCAACTATGGCTACACCTTC. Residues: CASSLGNYGYTF.

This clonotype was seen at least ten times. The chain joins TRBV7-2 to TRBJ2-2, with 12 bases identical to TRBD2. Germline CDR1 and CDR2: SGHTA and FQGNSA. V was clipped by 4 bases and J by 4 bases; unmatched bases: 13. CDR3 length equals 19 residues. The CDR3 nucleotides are TGTGCCAGCAGCTCTGGACTAGCGGGGCACCGGCGGATCACCGGGGAGCTGTTTTTT. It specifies CASSSGLAGHRRITGELFF.

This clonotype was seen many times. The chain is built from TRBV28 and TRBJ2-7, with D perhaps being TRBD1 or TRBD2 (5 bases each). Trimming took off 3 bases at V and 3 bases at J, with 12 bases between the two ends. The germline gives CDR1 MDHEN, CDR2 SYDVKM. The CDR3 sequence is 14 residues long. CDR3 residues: CASSFAGTIYEQYF. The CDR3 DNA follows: TGTGCCAGCAGTTTTGCAGGGACCATCTACGAGCAGTACTTC.

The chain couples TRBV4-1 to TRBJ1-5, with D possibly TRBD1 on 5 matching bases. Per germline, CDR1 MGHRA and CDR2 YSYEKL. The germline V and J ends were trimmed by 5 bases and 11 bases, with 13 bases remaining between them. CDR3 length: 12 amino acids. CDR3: CASSSEGQAQHF. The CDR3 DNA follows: TGCGCCAGCAGCAGCGAGGGGCAGGCCCAGCATTTT.

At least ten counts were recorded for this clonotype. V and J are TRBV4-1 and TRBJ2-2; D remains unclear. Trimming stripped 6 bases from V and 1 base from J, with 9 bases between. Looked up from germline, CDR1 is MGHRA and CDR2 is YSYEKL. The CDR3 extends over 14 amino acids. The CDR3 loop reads CASSSVKNTGELFF. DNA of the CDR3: TGCGCCAGCAGTTCGGTAAAGAACACCGGGGAGCTGTTTTTT.

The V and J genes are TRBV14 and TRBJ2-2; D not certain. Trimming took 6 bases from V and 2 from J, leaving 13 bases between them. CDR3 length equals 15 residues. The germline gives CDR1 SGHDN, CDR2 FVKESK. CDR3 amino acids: CASSPLIRNTGELFF. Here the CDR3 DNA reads TGTGCCAGCAGTCCTCTAATACGAAACACCGGGGAGCTGTTTTTT.